A single T cell receptor (beta chain) is shown here with its context. The antigen it recognizes is unknown. Per-nucleotide qualities are absent, and no much larger clonotype sits a single base away. The CDR1 and CDR2 encoded by the germline V gene are KGHSH and LQKENI. From its cysteine to its phenylalanine, the CDR3 spans 16 amino acids. Solely the CDR3 DNA is kept, with 48 bases framed from the first base. V loses 1 base, J loses 1 base, and the germline ends lie 13 bases apart. Patients with a history of autoimmune disease or receiving systemic immunosuppression were excluded from the trial. Peripheral blood for TCR sequencing was collected from all dose cohorts at baseline, on cycle 4 day 1, and on cycle 7 day 1. Samples were obtained from an open-label, multicenter, first-in-human phase I dose-escalation trial of ivuxolimab. Adults with locally advanced or metastatic head and neck squamous cell, hepatocellular, melanoma or renal cell carcinoma were enrolled in the trial. CD4+ and CD8+ T cells were sorted separately from peripheral blood before TCR sequencing.

Genomic DNA was extracted from sorted cells for sequencing of the TCRbeta CDR3 region. TCRbeta CDR3 regions were sequenced using the immunoSEQ Assay. TCRdb's version of the immuneACCESS table is confined to in-frame rearrangements and falls short of the full clone set. An unresolved V gene accounts for under half of the shortfall where checked; the remainder is of unknown origin. The sample data list more than 65,000 clones, and approximately 91% of these were observed just once. The top ten clonotypes cover 0.3% of the sample. The sample is drawn from a study of OX40 agonist ivuxolimab in advanced cancers. A note on the overall study: Ivuxolimab was an agonistic, fully human IgG2 monoclonal antibody directed against OX40 (CD134), a costimulatory receptor. In the dose-escalation cohort, 82.7% of patients were male, and the mean age was around 60 years, with a range of roughly 23 to 85. The paper reports the monotherapy dose-escalation portion (N of about 56 patients) of the phase I ivuxolimab trial. Peripheral TCRbeta sequencing aimed to test whether ivuxolimab altered TCR sequence diversity and caused clonal T-cell expansion. Patients were allowed to have had prior anti-PD-1, anti-PD-L1 or anti-CTLA-4 therapy, and 30% to 50% of the dose-escalation patients had previously received checkpoint inhibitors. Three dose-escalation patients achieved partial responses, one with hepatocellular carcinoma and two with cutaneous melanoma. Intravenous ivuxolimab was administered to patients every 2 weeks at six dose levels: 0.01, 0.1, 0.3, 1.5, 3 and 10 mg/kg. Of the roughly 54 patients in dose escalation, 19 had hepatocellular carcinoma, about 15 had melanoma, 9 had renal cell carcinoma and 9 had head and neck cancer.

Broader findings and caveats from the paper: The antigen specificity of the clonally expanded peripheral T cells was not determined. Low levels of normalized T-cell clonal expansion were also shown by some nonresponding patients. In the 0.1-3.0 mg/kg groups, partial responders had among the lowest normalized peripheral clonal expansion, particularly in CD8+ T cells. After ivuxolimab, expanded clones were on average more numerous among CD8+ T cells than among CD4+ T cells. Clonal expansion of both CD4+ and CD8+ blood T cells was observed from baseline to week 6 at doses 0.1 to 3.0 mg/kg.

The input for sequencing was CD4+ or CD8+ T cells sorted from blood, taken in a trial of the OX40 agonist ivuxolimab. Rearrangement joined TRBV18 to TRBJ1-1; the D gene is not confidently resolved. The sequence derives from an adult with an advanced solid tumor such as melanoma, head and neck, liver or kidney cancer. The bases read TGTGCCAGCTCACCACTTTCTTGGGCAGGGAACACTGAAGCTTTCTTT. This translates into CASSPLSWAGNTEAFF.